Listed below are T cell receptor beta chains from one sample, sequenced in a study of shared clonotypes between healthy human individuals. Clones were sequenced by immunoSEQ multiplex PCR, and TCRdb holds only the in-frame ones, with some missing. The sample consists of some 2 million clones, about 95% of them appearing once. Sequenced sample: naive CD8+ T cells sorted from blood. These receptors originate from a man aged 18 to 30 in good health. The CDR3 runs from the conserved cysteine through the conserved F or W. D genes are given only for firm matches. Expanded clones get a size class; other rows say once, few or many, or leave the size out.

clone_size: NA; j_call: TRBJ1-1; d_call: NA; v_call: TRBV27; cdr3_nt: TGTGCCAGCAGTGGTTATCTCACTGAAGCTTTCTTT; cdr3_aa: CASSGYLTEAFF
clone_size: NA; j_call: TRBJ2-7; d_call: NA; v_call: TRBV2; cdr3_nt: TGTGCCAGCGGGGGGATAACCAGCTACGAGCAGTACTTC; cdr3_aa: CASGGITSYEQYF
clone_size: NA; j_call: TRBJ2-7; d_call: NA; v_call: TRBV30; cdr3_nt: TGTGCCGCACCGGGCCCCAGGGCCTACGAGCAGTACTTC; cdr3_aa: CAAPGPRAYEQYF
clone_size: NA; j_call: TRBJ1-1; d_call: NA; v_call: TRBV4-1; cdr3_nt: TGCGCCAGCAGCTACCCTAGCGGGGGGTACGACACTGAAGCTTTCTTT; cdr3_aa: CASSYPSGGYDTEAFF
clone_size: NA; j_call: TRBJ2-1; d_call: NA; v_call: TRBV29-1; cdr3_nt: TGCAGCGTTGAAGGGCTGGAGGATTCCTACAATGAGCAGTTCTTC; cdr3_aa: CSVEGLEDSYNEQFF
clone_size: NA; j_call: TRBJ2-5; d_call: TRBD2; v_call: TRBV7-8; cdr3_nt: TGTGCCAGCGTACTAGCGGGGGGCGAAGAGACCCAGTACTTC; cdr3_aa: CASVLAGGEETQYF
clone_size: NA; j_call: TRBJ1-1; d_call: NA; v_call: TRBV9; cdr3_nt: TGTGCCAGCAGCCCTAACAGAGGTGAAGCTTTCTTT; cdr3_aa: CASSPNRGEAFF
clone_size: NA; j_call: TRBJ2-1; d_call: NA; v_call: TRBV11-2; cdr3_nt: TGTGCCAGCAGCTCGACCTCCTCGGGGCGGGGGCCGTACAATGAGCAGTTCTTC; cdr3_aa: CASSSTSSGRGPYNEQFF
clone_size: NA; j_call: TRBJ2-7; d_call: TRBD2; v_call: TRBV15; cdr3_nt: TGTGCCACCAGCAGAGAAAGCGGGGGATTCTACGAGCAGTACTTC; cdr3_aa: CATSRESGGFYEQYF
clone_size: NA; j_call: TRBJ2-7; d_call: NA; v_call: TRBV27; cdr3_nt: TGTGCCAGCAGTTTATCGGGTAATGGTTACTACGAGCAGTACTTC; cdr3_aa: CASSLSGNGYYEQYF
clone_size: NA; j_call: TRBJ1-2; d_call: TRBD1; v_call: TRBV27; cdr3_nt: TGTGCCAGCAGTTTTCTGCAGGGGGGAAATGGCTACACCTTC; cdr3_aa: CASSFLQGGNGYTF
clone_size: NA; j_call: TRBJ2-1; d_call: TRBD2; v_call: TRBV7-7; cdr3_nt: TGTGCTAGCAGTCCTGGACTAGGAGGCGAGCAGTTCTTC; cdr3_aa: CASSPGLGGEQFF
clone_size: NA; j_call: TRBJ2-2; d_call: TRBD1; v_call: TRBV5-4; cdr3_nt: TGTGCCAGCAGCTTGGGGGACAGGGCGAACACCGGGGAGCTGTTTTTT; cdr3_aa: CASSLGDRANTGELFF
clone_size: NA; j_call: TRBJ2-2; d_call: TRBD1; v_call: TRBV5-4; cdr3_nt: TGTGCCAGCAGCTTGTGGAGTGGGACAGGGAACACCGGGGAGCTGTTTTTT; cdr3_aa: CASSLWSGTGNTGELFF
clone_size: NA; j_call: TRBJ2-7; d_call: NA; v_call: TRBV7-9; cdr3_nt: TGTGCCAGCAGCTCGGCCCCCGGACCTAAATACGAGCAGTACTTC; cdr3_aa: CASSSAPGPKYEQYF
clone_size: NA; j_call: TRBJ1-5; d_call: NA; v_call: TRBV19; cdr3_nt: TGTGCCAGTAGTATAGATCCAACCCTGGGATCTAGCAATCAGCCCCAGCATTTT; cdr3_aa: CASSIDPTLGSSNQPQHF
clone_size: NA; j_call: TRBJ2-7; d_call: NA; v_call: TRBV11-2; cdr3_nt: TGTGCCAGCAGCTTAGATCGGGGATACTACGAGCAGTACTTC; cdr3_aa: CASSLDRGYYEQYF
clone_size: NA; j_call: TRBJ2-7; d_call: NA; v_call: TRBV21-1; cdr3_nt: TGTGCCAGCAGCAACCCTCGGGTCTACGGTCCCCACGAGCAGTACTTC; cdr3_aa: CASSNPRVYGPHEQYF
clone_size: NA; j_call: TRBJ2-5; d_call: NA; v_call: TRBV27; cdr3_nt: TGTGCCAGCAGTCCTCTCCAGCCGGGGACCCAGTACTTC; cdr3_aa: CASSPLQPGTQYF
clone_size: once; j_call: TRBJ2-5; d_call: TRBD2; v_call: TRBV4-2; cdr3_nt: TGTGCTAGCAGCCAATGGGAGGGTCTGGAAGGAGAAGAGACCCAGTACTTC; cdr3_aa: CASSQWEGLEGEETQYF
clone_size: NA; j_call: TRBJ1-1; d_call: NA; v_call: TRBV5-5; cdr3_nt: TGTGCCAGCAGCTCCTCGTTGGGTAATATGAACACTGAAGCTTTCTTT; cdr3_aa: CASSSSLGNMNTEAFF
clone_size: NA; j_call: TRBJ2-7; d_call: TRBD1; v_call: TRBV5-6; cdr3_nt: TGTGCCAGCAGCTTGGGACAGGGGGAGAGGGAGCAGTACTTC; cdr3_aa: CASSLGQGEREQYF
clone_size: NA; j_call: TRBJ1-1; d_call: NA; v_call: TRBV4-1; cdr3_nt: TGCGCCAGCAGCCAAGATGGGGAGGGTGAAGCTTTCTTT; cdr3_aa: CASSQDGEGEAFF